Listed here are 29 T cell receptor beta chains from one sample, sequenced in a study of T cells in Graves' hyperthyroidism and ophthalmopathy. There were TCR beta CDR3 regions amplified from RNA transcripts. The study used the HTBI primer set for a first-round RT-PCR of the TCR CDR3. TCRdb re-analysed the multiplex PCR reads in MiXCR, keeping a single row per CDR3 protein. This sample has approximately 410,000 distinct CDR3 sequences, with 14% to 15% found just once. The sample taken for sequencing was blood. The receptors derive from a man between 18 and 29 years old with Graves' ophthalmopathy.

The V call is TRBV7-9, the J call TRBJ2-7; D may be TRBD1 or TRBD2 (5 bases each). The V and J ends lost 4 bases and 2 bases respectively, with 15 bases between them. The germline gives CDR1 SEHNR, CDR2 FQNEAQ (reference sequence). The CDR3 loop spans 15 amino acids. The CDR3 here is CASSSWDGLTYEQYF. The CDR3 region has the DNA TGTGCCAGCAGCTCGTGGGACGGGCTTACCTACGAGCAGTACTTC.

This clonotype was observed at least ten times. The rearrangement joins TRBV2 to TRBJ2-7; D ambiguous. CDR1 SNHLY and CDR2 FYNNEI come from the germline V gene. V lost 8 bases and J 4 bases, leaving 6 bases between the germline ends. This CDR3 spans 10 amino acids. The CDR3 nucleotides are TGTGCCAGCGGGGATTACGAGCAGTACTTC. This codes for CASGDYEQYF.

This rearrangement joins TRBV19 to TRBJ2-1; TRBD2 is a possible D gene (7 bases). The length of the CDR3 is 16 residues. Trimming removed 3 bases from V and 0 bases from J, with 12 bases in between. Germline CDR1 LNHDA, CDR2 SQIVND (reference sequence). This chain's CDR3 is CASSMSGGGSYNEQFF. The DNA of the CDR3 is TGTGCCAGTAGTATGTCGGGGGGCGGCTCCTACAATGAGCAGTTCTTC.

As concerns this clonotype: Possible read error: a much larger clone is one base away. The DNA for the CDR3 is TGCAGTGCTTGCGACAAAGCGGGGGGGAGCTACGAGCAGTACTTC. As protein: CSACDKAGGSYEQYF. V gene TRBV20-1 combines with J gene TRBJ2-7; 10 bases match TRBD2. This CDR3 has 15 residues. Germline V gene sequence: CDR1 DFQATT, CDR2 SNEGSKA (reference sequence). The V and J ends lost 5 bases and 3 bases, in that order; junction bases with no gene match: 10.

This clonotype has at least ten counts. The chain is built from TRBV18 and TRBJ2-7, with D possibly matching TRBD2 (6 bases). The CDR3 covers 14 residues. V was trimmed by 3 bases and J by 0 bases, leaving 9 bases between them. In germline, CDR1 is KGHSH, CDR2 LQKENI. For the CDR3, the DNA is TGTGCCAGCTCACCCCCGGGACTCTCCTACGAGCAGTACTTC. It codes for CASSPPGLSYEQYF.

The V gene is TRBV6-1, the J gene TRBJ2-2, with 8 bases lining up with TRBD2. The CDR3 totals 15 residues. After removal of 4 bases from V and 4 bases from J, the junction contained 5 bases not matched to a gene. Germline V gives CDR1 MNHNS, CDR2 SASEGT. This CDR3 reads CASSAPGGSTGELFF. The CDR3 DNA reads as TGTGCCAGCAGTGCACCGGGGGGGAGCACCGGGGAGCTGTTTTTT.

The chain uses TRBV24-1 and TRBJ2-5, with a weak D call TRBD2 (6 bases). V gave up 9 bases and J gave up 4 bases, with 14 bases separating them. The CDR3 loop spans 13 amino acids. In germline, CDR1 is KGHDR, CDR2 SFDVKD. CDR3 protein: CATGTPGGETQYF. The CDR3 DNA reads TGTGCCACCGGAACTCCCGGGGGAGAGACCCAGTACTTC.

This clonotype was found a few times. J is TRBJ2-1 and V is TRBV4-1, with D perhaps TRBD2 (6 bases). CDR1 is MGHRA, CDR2 YSYEKL, per germline. Trimming took off 3 bases at V and 7 bases at J, with 13 bases between the two ends. This CDR3 is built from 14 residues. The CDR3 is CASSQGLAQNEQFF. CDR3 DNA sequence: TGCGCCAGCAGCCAGGGACTGGCACAGAATGAGCAGTTCTTC.

The CDR3 sequence: CASSLYRGSQPQHF. DNA for the CDR3: TGTGCCAGCAGTTTATACAGGGGAAGTCAGCCCCAGCATTTT. V gene TRBV27 combines with J gene TRBJ1-5, with 7 bases aligning to TRBD1. Germline loops: CDR1 MNHEY, CDR2 SMNVEV (reference sequence). The trim removed 1 base at V and 6 bases at J, leaving 3 bases unmatched. The CDR3 is 14 amino acids.

In its sample, this clonotype was seen a few times. The chain combines TRBV7-3 with TRBJ2-7, with 9 nucleotides matching TRBD1. After removal of 2 bases from V and 5 bases from J, the junction contained 7 bases not matched to a gene. The CDR3 length is 15 residues. Germline V gene data show CDR1 as SGHTA and CDR2 as FQGTGA. The DNA of the CDR3 is TGTGCCAGCAGCTTATATCCCGGGGACAGGGACGAGCAGTACTTC. Protein: CASSLYPGDRDEQYF.

This clonotype was picked up a small number of times. One end of the junction does not line up with germline, which may come from a read error. The CDR3 loop reads CASSLAPGQGFYEQYF. Written as DNA, the CDR3 is TGCGCCAGCAGTTTGGCCCCGGGACAGGGCTTTTACGAGCAGTACTTC. The chain carries TRBV5-1 and TRBJ2-7, with 9 bases that match TRBD1. The CDR3 is 16 residues long. Germline V gene lookup returns CDR1 SGHRS and CDR2 YFSETQ.

This clonotype was seen a few times. The chain uses TRBV5-8 and TRBJ2-7; D unresolved. CDR1 and CDR2 (germline): SGHTS, YDEGEE. V lost 1 base, J lost 2 bases, and 10 bases lay in between. This CDR3 comprises 14 residues. CDR3: CASSLLYGAYEQYF. The DNA of the CDR3 is TGTGCCAGCAGCTTGCTATACGGTGCCTACGAGCAGTACTTC.

In its sample, this clonotype was seen a few times. This rearrangement joins TRBV7-9 to TRBJ1-1; tentative D call: TRBD1 (5 bases). The V end was cut by 1 base, the J end by 7 bases, with 7 bases between. The CDR3 covers 12 residues. CDR1 SEHNR and CDR2 FQNEAQ come from the germline V gene (reference sequence). The CDR3 reads CASSLGRVEAFF. CDR3 DNA: TGTGCCAGCAGCTTAGGCAGGGTTGAAGCTTTCTTT.

The chain couples TRBV12-3 or TRBV12-4 to TRBJ2-2; 9 bases align to TRBD1. The CDR3 consists of 14 residues. The V gene end was trimmed by 7 bases and the J gene end by 6 bases; junction bases not matched to a gene: 6. CDR3 coding DNA: TGTGCCAGCAAAGGACAGGGGTCCGCCGGGGAGCTGTTTTTT. Its protein product is CASKGQGSAGELFF.

The sample holds many counts of this clonotype. This chain links TRBV6-1 with TRBJ2-7, with 12 bases lining up with TRBD2. Germline assignment: CDR1 MNHNS and CDR2 SASEGT. J was trimmed by 2 bases and V by 6 bases; bases with no gene match: 11. The length of the CDR3 is 17 residues. For the CDR3, the DNA is TGTGCCAGCAGCCCTAATCCCCGGACTAGCGGGACCTACGAGCAGTACTTC. The encoded protein is CASSPNPRTSGTYEQYF.

This clonotype was detected many times. This chain connects TRBV15 to TRBJ1-2; no reliable D call. The CDR3 has 17 residues. V lost 3 bases and J lost 2, with 19 bases in between. Germline CDR1 reads LNHNV; CDR2 reads YYDKDF (reference sequence). CDR3 sequence: CATSRSAEVVENYGYTF. CDR3 nucleotides: TGTGCCACCAGCAGGTCGGCGGAGGTAGTAGAGAACTATGGCTACACCTTC.

This clonotype was picked up many times. J is TRBJ2-7 and V is TRBV30; TRBD1 agrees at 8 bases. The V gene end was trimmed by 5 bases and the J gene end by 6 bases; junction bases not matched to a gene: 9. Looked up from germline, CDR1 is GTSNPN and CDR2 is SVGIG (reference sequence). The CDR3 length is 13 residues. The CDR3 sequence is CAWGKQGDGEQYF. Written as DNA, the CDR3 is TGTGCCTGGGGTAAACAGGGGGATGGCGAGCAGTACTTC.

In its sample, this clonotype was seen many times. V usage is TRBV5-1 and J usage is TRBJ2-5, with TRBD2 matching 7 bases. The V segment lost 5 bases and the J segment 4 bases; nucleotides outside the gene matches: 14. The CDR3 is 16 residues long. Germline values: CDR1 SGHRS, CDR2 YFSETQ. This CDR3 is CASSPSTSQEGETQYF. In DNA form, the CDR3 reads TGCGCCAGCAGTCCATCGACTAGCCAAGAGGGAGAGACCCAGTACTTC.

In its sample, this clonotype was seen many times. The rearrangement links TRBV9 to TRBJ2-3; weak D call: TRBD2 (6 bases). Trimming pared 4 bases from V and 4 bases from J, leaving 19 bases between. Germline CDR1 is SGDLS and CDR2 is YYNGEE. CDR3 length: 16 amino acids. In DNA form, the CDR3 reads TGTGCCAGCAGCCCCCATCCGGGAGATGGTGCAGATACGCAGTATTTT. It encodes CASSPHPGDGADTQYF.

This clonotype was counted ten times or more. This sequence joins TRBV10-3 and TRBJ2-5; 9 bases line up with TRBD1. The V gene end was trimmed by 3 bases and the J gene end by 7 bases; junction bases not matched to a gene: 12. Germline V gene data show CDR1 as ENHRY and CDR2 as SYGVKD. The CDR3 spans 16 residues. The CDR3 here is CAISDRTGGGFGTQYF. CDR3 DNA: TGTGCCATCAGTGACCGAACAGGGGGCGGGTTCGGGACCCAGTACTTC.

This clonotype was seen ten or more times. V usage is TRBV5-1 and J usage is TRBJ2-7; 9 nucleotides match TRBD1. J was trimmed by 5 bases and V by 2 bases; bases with no gene match: 2. Germline loops: CDR1 SGHRS, CDR2 YFSETQ. There are 13 residues in the CDR3. CDR3 DNA: TGCGCCAGCAGCTTTACAGGGGGCGACGAGCAGTACTTC. Translated, it gives CASSFTGGDEQYF.

At least ten counts were recorded for this clonotype. The J gene is TRBJ1-1, the V gene TRBV19; D not resolved. V lost 2 bases and J 1 base, leaving 8 bases between the germline ends. This CDR3 region has 14 residues. Looked up from germline, CDR1 is LNHDA and CDR2 is SQIVND (reference sequence). The CDR3 spells CASSIQPPNTEAFF. CDR3 coding DNA: TGTGCCAGTAGTATACAGCCACCGAACACTGAAGCTTTCTTT.

This clonotype has a count of ten or more. The CDR3 nucleotides are TGTGCCAGCAGTTGGGAGGGGGGACTTCGTCCGACCCAGTACTTC. The encoded protein is CASSWEGGLRPTQYF. This sequence joins TRBV6-1 and TRBJ2-5, with D tentatively TRBD2 (7 bases). The V end lost 5 bases, the J end lost 7 bases, and 20 bases lay between the germline ends. CDR3 length: 15 residues. Germline V gene data show CDR1 as MNHNS and CDR2 as SASEGT.

This clonotype has just a few counts. The chain links TRBV29-1 to TRBJ2-7; D ambiguous. V was shortened by 5 bases and J by 0 bases, with 8 bases between the two germline ends. The CDR3 runs to 12 residues. CDR1 is SQVTM, CDR2 ANQGSEA, per germline. The CDR3 here is CSVINISYEQYF. CDR3 coding DNA: TGCAGCGTTATAAACATCTCCTACGAGCAGTACTTC.

The sample holds many counts of this clonotype. J is TRBJ1-5 and V is TRBV7-9; D might be TRBD1 (6 bases). CDR1 SEHNR and CDR2 FQNEAQ come from the germline V gene (reference sequence). This CDR3 is 15 amino acids long. Trimming cost V 3 bases and J 4 bases, with 13 bases left between them. CDR3 residues: CASSLDGQFNQPQHF. CDR3 nucleotide sequence: TGTGCCAGCAGCTTGGACGGACAGTTTAATCAGCCCCAGCATTTT.

The chain carries TRBV20-1 and TRBJ1-4, with 8 bases matching TRBD1. V dropped 3 bases and J dropped 7; count of bases not matched to a gene: 13. The CDR3 extends over 16 amino acids. Germline V lookup: CDR1 DFQATT, CDR2 SNEGSKA (reference sequence). The CDR3 spells CSARPPQGALGEKLFF. The CDR3 DNA follows: TGCAGTGCTAGGCCGCCCCAGGGGGCGCTGGGTGAAAAACTGTTTTTT.

This clonotype was counted many times. This chain uses TRBV7-2 with TRBJ2-5, with a weak D call TRBD2 (6 bases). V gave up 1 base and J gave up 2 bases, with 14 bases separating them. The germline V gene has CDR1 SGHTA and CDR2 FQGNSA. The CDR3 sequence is 16 residues long. The CDR3 DNA reads as TGTGCCAGCAGCTTAGGGGATGCCGGGGGACAAGAGACCCAGTACTTC. Translating it yields CASSLGDAGGQETQYF.

This clonotype occurred many times. This chain uses TRBV3-1 with TRBJ1-5, with D perhaps TRBD1 (5 bases). CDR3 length: 16 residues. Trimming stripped 3 bases from V and 1 base from J, with 13 bases between. Germline V gene data show CDR1 as LGHDT and CDR2 as YNNKEL (reference sequence). The CDR3 reads CASSQSGAASNQPQHF. DNA of the CDR3: TGTGCCAGCAGCCAGTCCGGGGCCGCAAGCAATCAGCCCCAGCATTTT.

The chain links TRBV19 to TRBJ2-4; 9 bases map to TRBD1. Per germline, CDR1 LNHDA and CDR2 SQIVND (reference sequence). CDR3 length: 18 amino acids. With 5 bases clipped from V and 0 bases from J, the junction kept 11 bases outside the gene matches. The CDR3 DNA is TGTGCCAGTAGTCCGGGAACGGGACAGGGAACAGCCAAAAACATTCAGTACTTC. The encoded protein is CASSPGTGQGTAKNIQYF.